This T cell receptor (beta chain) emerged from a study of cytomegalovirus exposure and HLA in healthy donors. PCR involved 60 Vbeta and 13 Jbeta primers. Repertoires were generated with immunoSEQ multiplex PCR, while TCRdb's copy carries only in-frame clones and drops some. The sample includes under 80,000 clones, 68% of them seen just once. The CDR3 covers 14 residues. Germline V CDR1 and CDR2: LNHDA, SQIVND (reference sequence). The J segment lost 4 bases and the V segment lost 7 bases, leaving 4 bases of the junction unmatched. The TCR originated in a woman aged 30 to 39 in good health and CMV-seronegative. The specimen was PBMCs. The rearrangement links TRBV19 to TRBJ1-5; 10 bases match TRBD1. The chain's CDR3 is CASNQGQGNQPQHF. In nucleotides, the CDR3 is TGTGCCAGTAACCAGGGACAGGGGAATCAGCCCCAGCATTTT.